The next 22 T cell receptor beta chains were all read from a single sample in a study of T-cell memory formation after mild COVID-19. TCRdb itself ran the 5' RACE reads through MiXCR, one entry per CDR3 protein. The table lists 380,000 or so distinct CDR3 sequences, about 15% of them singletons. Sequences were obtained from PBMCs or a T cell subset sorted from them (not recorded which). The receptors here all came from a young man who had mild COVID-19 (a few samples of this study predate the infection). Cell type and time point are not known.

The chain employs TRBV6-2 or TRBV6-3 and TRBJ1-1, with D possibly TRBD1 on 6 matching bases. The CDR3 has 13 amino acids. Germline CDR1 is MNHEY and CDR2 is SVGEGT. Trimming left V 4 bases short and J 4 bases short, with 10 bases between. The CDR3 here is CASSLGAVTEAFF. The CDR3 nucleotides are TGTGCCAGCAGTTTGGGGGCAGTCACTGAAGCTTTCTTT.

V gene TRBV4-1 combines with J gene TRBJ2-7; maybe TRBD1 (6 bases). Germline lookup yields CDR1 MGHRA and CDR2 YSYEKL. The V end lost 5 bases, the J end lost 3 bases, and 20 bases lay between the germline ends. The length of the CDR3 is 16 residues. DNA for the CDR3: TGCGCCAGCAGCTACAGGGTTGGGCTCCCTCTCTACGAGCAGTACTTC. Translation: CASSYRVGLPLYEQYF.

A few counts support this clonotype. The rearrangement uses TRBV18 and TRBJ2-1; 10 bases map to TRBD2. V trimming: 1 base; J trimming: 1 base; junction bases outside the gene matches: 10. Per the germline V gene, CDR1 is KGHSH and CDR2 is LQKENI. The CDR3 is made up of 19 amino acids. This CDR3 is CASSPLAGGPSASYNEQFF. DNA for the CDR3: TGTGCCAGCTCACCACTAGCGGGGGGCCCTTCCGCATCCTACAATGAGCAGTTCTTC. The full variable domain, its missing parts supplied by reference TRBV18 and TRBJ2-1, is NAGVMQNPRHLVRRRGQEARLRCSPMKGHSHVYWYRQLPEEGLKFMVYLQKENIIDESGMPKERFSAEFPKEGPSILRIQQVVRGDSAAYFCASSPLAGGPSASYNEQFFGPGTRLTVL.

This clonotype was observed a few times. V and J are TRBV6-5 and TRBJ2-3; D possibly corresponds to TRBD1 (5 bases). V gave up 2 bases and J gave up 6 bases, with 12 bases separating them. The CDR3 consists of 14 residues. Per the germline V gene, CDR1 is MNHEY and CDR2 is SVGAGI. CDR3 in amino acids: CASSYLGERDTQYF. The CDR3 nucleotides read TGTGCCAGCAGTTACCTAGGGGAACGGGATACGCAGTATTTT.

This clonotype was seen a few times. Relative to the germline gene, one junction end is altered; a read error may explain this. The V call is TRBV5-5, the J call TRBJ2-3; 15 nucleotides align to TRBD2. The CDR3 contains 17 residues. The germline V gene has CDR1 SGHKS and CDR2 YYEKEE (reference sequence). The CDR3 protein is CASSRPGLAGGTDTQYF. CDR3 nucleotides: TGTGCCAGCAGCCGGCCGGGACTAGCGGGGGGCACGGATACGCAGTATTTT.

The chain recombines TRBV6-5 with TRBJ2-5; 9 nucleotides agree with TRBD1. CDR3 length: 17 residues. Germline V gives CDR1 MNHEY, CDR2 SVGAGI. J lost 6 bases, V lost 6 bases, and 17 bases had no gene match. This chain's CDR3 is CASSSWLTGTGRKTQYF. Here the CDR3 DNA reads TGTGCCAGCAGCTCATGGCTTACCGGGACAGGGAGGAAGACCCAGTACTTC.

This clonotype was seen more than once but under ten times. The chain has TRBV11-3 and TRBJ2-3; D unclear. Germline V CDR1 and CDR2: SGHNT, YENEEA. The CDR3 has 13 residues. V was pared by 3 bases and J by 4 bases, with 8 bases between. CDR3 region: CASSFTGSDTQYF. The CDR3 bases are TGTGCCAGCAGCTTTACCGGTTCAGATACGCAGTATTTT.

J is TRBJ2-2 and V is TRBV7-8, with D tentatively TRBD1 or TRBD2 (5 bases each). From germline, CDR1 is SGHVS and CDR2 FQNEAQ. CDR3 length equals 15 residues. The V gene lost 5 bases and the J gene lost 5 bases, with 15 bases spanning the gap. CDR3 in amino acids: CASSRGAIGTGELFF. The CDR3 DNA follows: TGTGCCAGCAGCCGAGGGGCAATCGGGACCGGGGAGCTGTTTTTT.

This clonotype was seen only a few times. The V and J genes are TRBV20-1 and TRBJ1-1; D possibly corresponds to TRBD1 (6 bases). Germline V CDR1 and CDR2: DFQATT, SNEGSKA (reference sequence). This CDR3 region has 15 residues. The ends were cut back, 5 bases at V and 0 bases at J, with 16 bases in the middle. This chain's CDR3 is CSARISGALNTEAFF. The CDR3 coding sequence is TGCAGTGCTCGGATCTCAGGGGCACTGAACACTGAAGCTTTCTTT.

This chain connects TRBV4-1 to TRBJ2-7, with TRBD1 matching 12 bases. This CDR3 contains 16 residues. Germline V lookup: CDR1 MGHRA, CDR2 YSYEKL. After removal of 4 bases from V and 4 bases from J, the junction contained 8 bases not matched to a gene. In DNA form, the CDR3 reads TGCGCCAGCAGCCGCCTGCCGGGACAGGGGGCTTACGAGCAGTACTTC. This sequence encodes CASSRLPGQGAYEQYF.

This clonotype was observed a handful of times. The V call is TRBV19, the J call TRBJ1-5; TRBD1 matches 7 bases. This CDR3 has 15 residues. Germline CDR1 LNHDA, CDR2 SQIVND (reference sequence). J was trimmed by 6 bases and V by 4 bases; bases with no gene match: 9. The CDR3 region is CASSRTGVRSQPQHF. The DNA for the CDR3 is TGTGCCAGTAGTAGAACAGGGGTGAGGAGTCAGCCCCAGCATTTT.

The V and J genes are TRBV28 and TRBJ1-4; 9 bases fit TRBD1. CDR1 and CDR2 (germline): MDHEN, SYDVKM. V lost 5 bases to trimming and J lost 5 bases; unmatched junction nucleotides: 6. This CDR3 is 15 amino acids long. CDR3 in DNA: TGTGCCAGCAGTCTCAACAGGGGGCGGAATGAAAAACTGTTTTTT. This translates into CASSLNRGRNEKLFF.

The chain employs TRBV6-6 and TRBJ2-4, with a weak D call TRBD2 (6 bases). The CDR3 extends over 15 amino acids. Germline CDR1 is MNHNY and CDR2 is SVGAGI (reference sequence). Trimming took off 2 bases at V and 3 bases at J, with 11 bases between the two ends. CDR3 nucleotide sequence: TGTGCCAGCAGTTACGCCTGGGGAGGCAAAAACATTCAGTACTTC. It specifies CASSYAWGGKNIQYF.

This clonotype was counted a few times. The rearrangement uses TRBV28 and TRBJ2-5; D is unclear. This CDR3 has 13 amino acids. Germline values: CDR1 MDHEN, CDR2 SYDVKM. V lost 7 bases, J lost 4 bases, and 13 bases lay in between. The CDR3 region has the DNA TGTGCCAGCAAAAGGTGGGAAGTAGAGACCCAGTACTTC. Its translation: CASKRWEVETQYF.

The chain carries TRBV18 and TRBJ2-5, with TRBD1 as a possible D gene (5 bases). Per the germline V gene, CDR1 is KGHSH and CDR2 is LQKENI. V was trimmed by 6 bases and J by 1 base, leaving 12 bases between them. The CDR3 runs 14 residues. The chain's CDR3 is CASSAQGRQETQYF. The DNA of the CDR3 is TGTGCCAGCTCCGCTCAGGGTCGCCAAGAGACCCAGTACTTC.

This clonotype was detected only a few times. The chain carries TRBV12-3 or TRBV12-4 and TRBJ1-2; the match to TRBD1 covers 7 bases. V shed 3 bases and J 8 bases; nucleotides not matched to a gene: 15. This CDR3 contains 16 residues. In nucleotides, the CDR3 is TGTGCCAGCAGTTTGGGGACAGAAACCACCCTTGGAGGCTACACCTTC. Translated, it gives CASSLGTETTLGGYTF.

This clonotype has a handful of counts. V gene TRBV6-5 combines with J gene TRBJ1-6; possibly TRBD1 for D (6 bases). The CDR3 covers 14 residues. The germline V and J ends were trimmed by 4 bases and 10 bases, with 14 bases remaining between them. CDR1 MNHEY and CDR2 SVGAGI come from the germline V gene. The CDR3: CASSSNPTGSPLHF. CDR3 DNA sequence: TGTGCCAGCAGTTCCAATCCGACAGGCTCACCCCTCCACTTT.

On this clonotype itself: This may be a read error, as it is one base from a much larger clone. As DNA, the CDR3 is TGTGCCAGCAACCCCCCGAACACCGGGGAGCTGTTTTTT. This sequence encodes CASNPPNTGELFF. This sequence joins TRBV9 and TRBJ2-2; D is unclear. The CDR3 extends over 13 amino acids. V shed 6 bases and J shed 0 bases, with 6 bases lying between them. From germline, CDR1 is SGDLS and CDR2 YYNGEE.

This clonotype was counted only a few times. This chain uses TRBV6-2 or TRBV6-3 with TRBJ2-3, with TRBD1 as a possible D gene (6 bases). The V gene's germline CDR1 is MNHEY and CDR2 SVGEGT. The V end was cut by 4 bases, the J end by 6 bases, with 14 bases between. The CDR3 has 14 amino acids. The CDR3 coding sequence is TGTGCCAGCAGTTTTCGACAGGTCATGGATACGCAGTATTTT. It yields the protein CASSFRQVMDTQYF.

The V call is TRBV7-9, the J call TRBJ1-5, with TRBD1 identical over 12 bases. From germline, CDR1 is SEHNR and CDR2 FQNEAQ (reference sequence). CDR3 length: 16 residues. J was trimmed by 6 bases and V by 1 base; bases with no gene match: 4. CDR3: CASSLGGTGGSQPQHF. For the CDR3, the DNA is TGTGCCAGCAGCTTAGGGGGGACAGGGGGCTCTCAGCCCCAGCATTTT.

The rearrangement joins TRBV4-3 to TRBJ2-1; D might be TRBD1 or TRBD2, each matching 5 bases. CDR3 length equals 15 residues. The germline V gene encodes CDR1 LGHNA and CDR2 YSLEER. The V and J ends lost 1 base and 10 bases respectively, with 17 bases between them. The CDR3 region is CASSQGGVGDGEQFF. DNA for the CDR3: TGCGCCAGCAGCCAAGGGGGAGTAGGGGATGGCGAGCAGTTCTTC.

This chain joins TRBV18 and TRBJ2-5; 7 positions agree with TRBD2. CDR1 is KGHSH, CDR2 LQKENI, per germline. The J segment lost 5 bases and the V segment lost 3 bases, leaving 6 bases of the junction unmatched. The CDR3 consists of 14 residues. Written as DNA, the CDR3 is TGTGCCAGCTCACCTATCCTAGCGGCGGAGACCCAGTACTTC. It is translated as CASSPILAAETQYF.